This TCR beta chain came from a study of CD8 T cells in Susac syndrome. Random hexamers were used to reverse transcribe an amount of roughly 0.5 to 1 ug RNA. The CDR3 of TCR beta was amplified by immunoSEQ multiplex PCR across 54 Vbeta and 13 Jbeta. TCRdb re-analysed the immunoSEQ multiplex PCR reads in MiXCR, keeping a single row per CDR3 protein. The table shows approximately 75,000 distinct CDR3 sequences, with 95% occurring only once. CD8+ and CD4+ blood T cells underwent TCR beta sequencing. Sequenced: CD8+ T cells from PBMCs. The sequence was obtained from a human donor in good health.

For the CDR3, the DNA is TGTGCCAGCAGCCACTCCCCGGGACAGGGTGGTGAAAAACTGTTTTTT. It translates to CASSHSPGQGGEKLFF. The chain employs TRBV7-9 and TRBJ1-4, with 9 positions matching TRBD1. V shed 5 bases, J shed 7 bases, and the junction held 11 bases outside the gene matches. Germline V CDR1 and CDR2: SEHNR, FQNEAQ (reference sequence). The CDR3 spans 16 residues.